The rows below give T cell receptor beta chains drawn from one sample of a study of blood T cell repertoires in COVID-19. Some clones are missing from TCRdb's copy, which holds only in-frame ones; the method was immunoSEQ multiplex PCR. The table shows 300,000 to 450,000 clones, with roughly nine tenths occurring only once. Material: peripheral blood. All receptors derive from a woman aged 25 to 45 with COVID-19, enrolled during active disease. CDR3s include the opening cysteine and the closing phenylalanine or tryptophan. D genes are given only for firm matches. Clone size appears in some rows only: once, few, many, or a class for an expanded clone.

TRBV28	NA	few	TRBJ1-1	CASSLLLVAGRTEAFF	TGTGCCAGCAGTTTATTGTTAGTTGCAGGGCGGACTGAAGCTTTCTTT
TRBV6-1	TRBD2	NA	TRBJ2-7	CASSELVGGGEQYF	TGTGCCAGCAGTGAATTGGTCGGCGGGGGAGAGCAGTACTTC
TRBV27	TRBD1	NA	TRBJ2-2	CASKPTGTGLLFF	TGTGCCAGCAAACCCACCGGGACAGGGTTGCTGTTTTTT
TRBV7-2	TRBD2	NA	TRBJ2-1	CASSPVAGGPYNEQFF	TGTGCCAGCAGCCCTGTCGCGGGGGGGCCCTACAATGAGCAGTTCTTC
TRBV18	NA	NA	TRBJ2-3	CASSPSSTDTQYF	TGTGCCAGCTCACCATCTTCGACAGATACGCAGTATTTT
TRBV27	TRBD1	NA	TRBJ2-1	CASRPGPPTGGVRNEQFF	TGTGCCAGCAGACCGGGCCCCCCGACAGGGGGCGTGAGAAATGAGCAGTTCTTC
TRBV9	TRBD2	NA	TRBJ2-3	CASSVGGGFSPDTQYF	TGTGCCAGCAGCGTAGGCGGGGGGTTTAGCCCAGATACGCAGTATTTT
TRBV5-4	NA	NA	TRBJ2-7	CASSPQGGSYEQYF	TGTGCCAGCAGCCCGCAGGGGGGATCCTACGAGCAGTACTTC
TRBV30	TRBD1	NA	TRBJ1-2	CAWSAGTGDYGYTF	TGTGCCTGGAGTGCCGGGACAGGGGACTATGGCTACACCTTC
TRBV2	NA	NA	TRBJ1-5	CASSGPGDSNQPQHF	TGTGCCAGCAGTGGTCCCGGAGATAGCAATCAGCCCCAGCATTTT